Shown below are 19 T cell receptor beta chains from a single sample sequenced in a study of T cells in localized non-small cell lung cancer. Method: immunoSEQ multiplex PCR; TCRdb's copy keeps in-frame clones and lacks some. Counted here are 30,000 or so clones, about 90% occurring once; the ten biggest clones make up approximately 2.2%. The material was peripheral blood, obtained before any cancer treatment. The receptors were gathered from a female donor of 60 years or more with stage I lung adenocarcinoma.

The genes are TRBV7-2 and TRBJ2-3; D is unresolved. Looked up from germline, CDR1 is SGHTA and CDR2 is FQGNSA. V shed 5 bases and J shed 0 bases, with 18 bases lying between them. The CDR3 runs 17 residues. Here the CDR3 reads CASSTRLNPASTDTQYF. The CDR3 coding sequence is TGTGCCAGCAGCACGAGACTCAACCCCGCAAGCACAGATACGCAGTATTTT.

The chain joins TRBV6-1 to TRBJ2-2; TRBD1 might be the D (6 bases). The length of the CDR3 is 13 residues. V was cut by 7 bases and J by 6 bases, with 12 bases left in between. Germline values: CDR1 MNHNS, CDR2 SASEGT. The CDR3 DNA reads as TGTGCCAGCACCCCGGACAGCCCCGGGGAGCTGTTTTTT. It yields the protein CASTPDSPGELFF.

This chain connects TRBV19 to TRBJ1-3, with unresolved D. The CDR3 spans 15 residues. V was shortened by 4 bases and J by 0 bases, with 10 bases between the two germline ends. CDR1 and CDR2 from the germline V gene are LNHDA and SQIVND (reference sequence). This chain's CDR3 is CASSNAGSSGNTIYF. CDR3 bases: TGTGCCAGTAGTAATGCGGGAAGCTCTGGAAACACCATATATTTT.

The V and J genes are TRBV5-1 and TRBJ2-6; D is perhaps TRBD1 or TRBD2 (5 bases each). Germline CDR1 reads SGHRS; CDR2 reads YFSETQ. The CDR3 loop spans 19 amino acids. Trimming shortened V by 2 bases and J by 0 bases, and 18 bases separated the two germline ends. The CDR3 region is CASSFSGTDSSSGANVLTF. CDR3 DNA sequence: TGCGCCAGCAGCTTTTCCGGGACGGACTCTAGCTCTGGGGCCAACGTCCTGACTTTC.

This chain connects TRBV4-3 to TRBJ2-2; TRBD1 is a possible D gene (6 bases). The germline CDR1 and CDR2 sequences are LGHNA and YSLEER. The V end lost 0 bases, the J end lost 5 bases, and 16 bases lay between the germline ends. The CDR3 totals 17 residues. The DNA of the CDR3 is TGCGCCAGCAGCCAAGATTGGTGGTCCGACAGGACCGGGGAGCTGTTTTTT. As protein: CASSQDWWSDRTGELFF.

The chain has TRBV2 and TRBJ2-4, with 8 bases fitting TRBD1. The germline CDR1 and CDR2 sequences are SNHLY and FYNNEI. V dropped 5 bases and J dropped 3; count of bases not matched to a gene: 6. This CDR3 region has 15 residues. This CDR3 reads CASSNPTGDKNIQYF. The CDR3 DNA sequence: TGTGCCAGCAGTAATCCGACAGGGGACAAAAACATTCAGTACTTC.

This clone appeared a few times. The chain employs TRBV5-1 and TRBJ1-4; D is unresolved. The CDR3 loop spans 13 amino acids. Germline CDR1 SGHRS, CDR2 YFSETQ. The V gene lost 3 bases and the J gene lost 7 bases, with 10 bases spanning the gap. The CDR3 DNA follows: TGCGCCAGCAGCTCTGAAAACAGTGAAAAACTGTTTTTT. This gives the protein CASSSENSEKLFF. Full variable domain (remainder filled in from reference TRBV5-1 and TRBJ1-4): KAGVTQTPRYLIKTRGQQVTLSCSPISGHRSVSWYQQTPGQGLQFLFEYFSETQRNKGNFPGRFSGRQFSNSRSEMNVSTLELGDSALYLCASSSENSEKLFFGSGTQLSVL.

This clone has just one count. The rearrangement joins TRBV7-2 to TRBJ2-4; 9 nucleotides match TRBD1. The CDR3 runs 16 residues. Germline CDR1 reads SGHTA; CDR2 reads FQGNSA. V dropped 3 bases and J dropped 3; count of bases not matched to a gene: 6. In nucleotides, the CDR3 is TGTGCCAGCAGCTTTAAAACAGGGGGCAGCAAAAACATTCAGTACTTC. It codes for CASSFKTGGSKNIQYF.

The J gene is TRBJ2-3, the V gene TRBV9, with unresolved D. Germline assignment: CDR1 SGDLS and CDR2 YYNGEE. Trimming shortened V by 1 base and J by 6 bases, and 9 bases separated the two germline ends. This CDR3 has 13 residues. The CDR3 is CASSVFPGDTQYF. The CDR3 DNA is TGTGCCAGCAGCGTATTCCCGGGTGATACGCAGTATTTT.

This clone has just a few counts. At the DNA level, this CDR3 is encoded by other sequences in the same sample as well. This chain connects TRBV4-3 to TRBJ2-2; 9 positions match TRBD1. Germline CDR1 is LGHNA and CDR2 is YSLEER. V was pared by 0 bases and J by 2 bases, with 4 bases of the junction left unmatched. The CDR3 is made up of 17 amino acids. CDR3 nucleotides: TGCGCCAGCAGCCAAGACGACAGGGGGGCAAACACCGGGGAGCTGTTTTTT. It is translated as CASSQDDRGANTGELFF.

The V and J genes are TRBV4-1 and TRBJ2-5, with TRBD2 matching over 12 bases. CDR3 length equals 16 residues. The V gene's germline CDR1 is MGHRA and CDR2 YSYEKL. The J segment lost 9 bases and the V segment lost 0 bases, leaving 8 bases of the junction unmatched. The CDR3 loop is CASSQELGLAGGPQYF. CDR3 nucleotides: TGCGCCAGCAGCCAAGAATTAGGGCTAGCGGGGGGGCCCCAGTACTTC.

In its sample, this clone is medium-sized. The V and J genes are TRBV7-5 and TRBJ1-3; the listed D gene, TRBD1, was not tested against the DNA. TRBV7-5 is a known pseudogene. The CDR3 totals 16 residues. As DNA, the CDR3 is TGTGCCAGAAGCCCCCGGACAGGATTATCTGGAAACACCATATATTTT. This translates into CARSPRTGLSGNTIYF.

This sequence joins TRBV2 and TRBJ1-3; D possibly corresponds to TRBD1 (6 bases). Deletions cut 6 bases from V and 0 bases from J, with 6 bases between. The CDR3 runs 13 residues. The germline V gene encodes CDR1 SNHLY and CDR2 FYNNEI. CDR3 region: CASRDSSGNTIYF. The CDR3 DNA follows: TGTGCCAGCAGGGACAGCTCTGGAAACACCATATATTTT. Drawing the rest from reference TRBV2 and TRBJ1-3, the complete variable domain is EPEVTQTPSHQVTQMGQEVILRCVPISNHLYFYWYRQILGQKVEFLVSFYNNEISEKSEIFDDQFSVERPDGSNFTLKIRSTKLEDSAMYFCASRDSSGNTIYFGEGSWLTVV.

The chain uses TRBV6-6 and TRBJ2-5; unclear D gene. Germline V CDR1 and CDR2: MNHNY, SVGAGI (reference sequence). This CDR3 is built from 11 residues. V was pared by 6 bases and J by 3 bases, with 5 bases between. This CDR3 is CASSSKETQYF. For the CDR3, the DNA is TGTGCCAGCAGCTCTAAAGAGACCCAGTACTTC.

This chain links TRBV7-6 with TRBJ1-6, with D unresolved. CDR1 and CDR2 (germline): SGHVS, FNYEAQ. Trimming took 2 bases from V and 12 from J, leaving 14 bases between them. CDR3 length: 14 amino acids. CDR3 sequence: CASSLSRAFGPLHF. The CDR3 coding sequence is TGTGCCAGCAGCTTATCACGGGCCTTCGGACCCCTCCACTTT.

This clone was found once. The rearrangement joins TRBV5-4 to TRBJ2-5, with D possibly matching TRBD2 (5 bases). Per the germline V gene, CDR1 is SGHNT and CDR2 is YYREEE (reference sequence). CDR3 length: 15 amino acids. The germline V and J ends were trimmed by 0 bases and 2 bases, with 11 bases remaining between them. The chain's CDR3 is CASSLGLGEQETQYF. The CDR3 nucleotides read TGTGCCAGCAGCTTGGGCCTCGGGGAGCAAGAGACCCAGTACTTC.

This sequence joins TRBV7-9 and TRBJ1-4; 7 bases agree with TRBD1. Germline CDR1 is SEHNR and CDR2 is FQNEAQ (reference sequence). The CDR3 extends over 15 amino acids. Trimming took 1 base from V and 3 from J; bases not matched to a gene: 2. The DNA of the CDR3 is TGTGCCAGCAGCTTAGAAGGGGGCGCTAATGAAAAACTGTTTTTT. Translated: CASSLEGGANEKLFF. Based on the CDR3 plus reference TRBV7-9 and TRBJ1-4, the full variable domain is DTGVSQNPRHKITKRGQNVTFRCDPISEHNRLYWYRQTLGQGPEFLTYFQNEAQLEKSRLLSDRFSAERPKGSFSTLEIQRTEQGDSAMYLCASSLEGGANEKLFFGSGTQLSVL.

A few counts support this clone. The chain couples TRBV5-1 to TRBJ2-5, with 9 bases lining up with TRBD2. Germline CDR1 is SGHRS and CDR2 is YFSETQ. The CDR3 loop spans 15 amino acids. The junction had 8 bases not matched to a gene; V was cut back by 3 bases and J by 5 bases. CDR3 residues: CASSSAGGFVETQYF. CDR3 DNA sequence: TGCGCCAGCAGCTCAGCGGGGGGCTTCGTGGAGACCCAGTACTTC. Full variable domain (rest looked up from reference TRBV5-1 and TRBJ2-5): KAGVTQTPRYLIKTRGQQVTLSCSPISGHRSVSWYQQTPGQGLQFLFEYFSETQRNKGNFPGRFSGRQFSNSRSEMNVSTLELGDSALYLCASSSAGGFVETQYFGPGTRLLVL.

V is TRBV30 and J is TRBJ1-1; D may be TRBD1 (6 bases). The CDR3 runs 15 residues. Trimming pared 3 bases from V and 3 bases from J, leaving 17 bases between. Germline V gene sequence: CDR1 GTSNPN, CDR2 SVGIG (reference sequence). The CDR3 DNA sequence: TGTGCCTGGAGCCCGGGCCGCGGGGGGCACACTGAAGCTTTCTTT. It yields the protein CAWSPGRGGHTEAFF. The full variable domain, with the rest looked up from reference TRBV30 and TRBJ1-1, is SQTIHQWPATLVQPVGSPLSLECTVEGTSNPNLYWYRQAAGRGLQLLFYSVGIGQISSEVPQNLSASRPQDRQFILSSKKLLLSDSGFYLCAWSPGRGGHTEAFFGQGTRLTVV.